The clone carrying this T cell receptor (beta chain) came up a few times. Its specificity is unknown. The germline gives CDR1 SGHTA, CDR2 FQGNSA. CDR3 length: 11 residues. The V and J ends lost 5 bases and 1 base respectively, with 3 bases between them. PCR employed 60 Vbeta and 13 Jbeta primers. TCRdb's table, derived via immunoSEQ multiplex PCR, lists solely in-frame clones and lacks some. This repertoire shows more than 85,000 clones, around 74% found once; its top ten account for 10%. The data are from a study of cytomegalovirus exposure and HLA in healthy donors. Turning to the study itself: Findings of an earlier analysis included over 95 million unique TCR beta sequences from 190 million or so T cells. Ancestry clustering placed 70% to 90% of a few hundred genotyped donors in the Caucasian-associated cluster.

The study, taken as a whole, reports: Solely CMV serostatus was available to characterize immune exposure. The study designated some 180 TCR beta chains cytomegalovirus-associated.

The origin of this receptor is a man aged 30-40 years in good health and CMV-seropositive. The source material was PBMCs. The gene calls are TRBV7-2 and TRBJ2-7; D ambiguous. The CDR3 loop is CASSTSYEQYF. CDR3 in DNA: TGTGCCAGCAGCACTTCCTACGAGCAGTACTTC.